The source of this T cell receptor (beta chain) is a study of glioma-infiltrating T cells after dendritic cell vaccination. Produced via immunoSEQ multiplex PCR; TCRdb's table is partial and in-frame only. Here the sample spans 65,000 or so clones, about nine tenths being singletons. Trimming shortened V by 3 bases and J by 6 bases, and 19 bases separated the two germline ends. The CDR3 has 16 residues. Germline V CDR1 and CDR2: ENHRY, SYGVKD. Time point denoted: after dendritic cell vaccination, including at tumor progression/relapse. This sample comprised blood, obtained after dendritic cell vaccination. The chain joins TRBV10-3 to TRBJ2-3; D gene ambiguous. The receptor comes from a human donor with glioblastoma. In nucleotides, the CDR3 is TGTGCCATCAGTGATGGTCAGTTTTCCCAAACCGATACGCAGTATTTT. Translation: CAISDGQFSQTDTQYF.